Sequencing of this T cell receptor beta chain was carried out in a study of T-cell reconstitution after alpha-beta-depleted transplantation in children. There are many counts of this clonotype. Its antigen is unknown. The authors prepared the TCRbeta library with unique molecular identifiers. Via MiXCR, TCRdb re-called the PCR reads, giving one row per CDR3 protein. The sample carries approximately 300,000 distinct CDR3 sequences, around a tenth recorded once. Germline V gene sequence: CDR1 SQVTM, CDR2 ANQGSEA. The ends were cut back, 7 bases at V and 1 base at J, with 8 bases in the middle. This CDR3 has 11 amino acids. Overall study findings and caveats: Reportedly, roughly two months post-transplant, alpha-beta T cells arose from several hundred expanded graft clones.

V and J are TRBV29-1 and TRBJ2-7; a possible D gene is TRBD2 (5 bases). Sequences were derived from peripheral blood, sampled 180 days after TCRalphabeta/CD19-depleted stem cell transplant. The clonotype was recovered from a male patient aged 2-15 years who had a stem cell transplant for chronic granulomatous disease, so the T cells may come from the graft donor. The CDR3 nucleotides read TGCAGCGGTGGGAGTTCCTACGAGCAGTACTTC. Residues: CSGGSSYEQYF.